This entry concerns a single TCR beta chain. Its specificity is not known. These data belong to a study of T and B cells in COVID-19 patients. Multiplex PCR with BIOMED2 TRB-A/B primer pools amplified TRB rearrangements. MiXCR was run by TCRdb on the multiplex PCR reads, yielding one entry per CDR3 protein. The sample has approximately 10,000 distinct CDR3 sequences; nearly 30% are singletons. The CDR3 loop spans 10 amino acids. The V and J ends lost 10 bases and 7 bases respectively, with 10 bases between them. The germline V gene has CDR1 SGHNT and CDR2 YENEEA. Whole-study results and caveats: In COVID-19 patients, T cell receptor beta variable and joining gene use was reportedly strongly skewed.

Each TRB amplification used roughly 250-550 ng of genomic DNA from blood. The V gene is TRBV11-3, the J gene TRBJ1-1; D may be TRBD1 (5 bases). Sequencing input: blood. The TCR sequence derives from a human donor who had recovered from COVID-19. The CDR3 DNA reads TGTGCCACCGGGGGGGGTGAAGCTTTCTTT. It is translated as CATGGGEAFF.